The present TCR beta chain was sequenced within a study of blood T cells in healthy people across ages. Findings of the study overall: Per million T cells, TCR beta diversity dropped about linearly as age rose.

The authors ran a second PCR of roughly 6 to 11 cycles using a sample-barcoded 5' primer and a J-beta primer mix. Individual samples furnished no less than 2.5 million CDR3-containing paired-end reads apiece. TCRdb used MiXCR to reprocess the 5' RACE reads, holding one entry per CDR3 protein. The sample yields over 1,300,000 distinct CDR3 sequences, roughly 64% seen once. Donation came from healthy Caucasian individuals in Russia who were aged roughly 6 to 95. The germline gives CDR1 SGHTA, CDR2 FQGNSA. V gave up 5 bases and J gave up 5 bases, with 18 bases separating them. The CDR3 has 15 amino acids. Details on this clonotype: The target antigen is unknown.

The chain carries TRBV7-2 and TRBJ1-1, with D perhaps matching TRBD1 (5 bases). The source is a man between 18 and 35 years old in good health. Sequencing was done on a sample of blood. The CDR3 loop reads CASSPTQGFGTEAFF. CDR3 DNA: TGTGCCAGCAGCCCAACGCAGGGATTTGGAACTGAAGCTTTCTTT.